The entry below describes one T cell receptor beta chain. Its antigen is undetermined. Germline CDR1 and CDR2: SGHRS and YFSETQ. The CDR3 has 15 residues. J gave up 2 bases and V 4 bases, and 3 bases lay outside the gene matches. This record comes from a study of T cell responses to AZD1222 COVID-19 vaccine. Study results and limitations: Repertoire sampling was restricted to post-peak T cell response timepoints. Clonal diversity may have been underestimated, and the donors were mostly white British, with more females than males. Baseline antibody screening turned up just a handful of seropositive AZD1222 recipients.

TCRdb's copy holds only in-frame clones and misses some; the assay was immunoSEQ multiplex PCR. In the table there are about 110,000 clones, over 75% of which are singletons. The J gene is TRBJ1-3, the V gene TRBV5-1, with 10 bases lining up with TRBD1. This receptor was taken from an adult in good health. The material was peripheral blood, obtained on day 0 of MenACWY control vaccination. In DNA form, the CDR3 reads TGCGCCAGCAGCGCCGGGACAGGGGCTGGAAACACCATATATTTT. Amino acids: CASSAGTGAGNTIYF.